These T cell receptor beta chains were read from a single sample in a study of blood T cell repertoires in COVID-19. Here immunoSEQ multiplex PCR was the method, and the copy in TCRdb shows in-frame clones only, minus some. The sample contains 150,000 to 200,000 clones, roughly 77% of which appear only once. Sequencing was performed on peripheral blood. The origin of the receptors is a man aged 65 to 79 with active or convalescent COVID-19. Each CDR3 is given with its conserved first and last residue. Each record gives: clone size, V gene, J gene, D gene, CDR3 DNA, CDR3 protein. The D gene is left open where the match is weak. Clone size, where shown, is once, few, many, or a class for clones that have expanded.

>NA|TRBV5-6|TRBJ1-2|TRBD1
TGTGCCAGCAGCGTCCCGGGACAGGGTCTTTGGTATGGCTACACCTTC
CASSVPGQGLWYGYTF
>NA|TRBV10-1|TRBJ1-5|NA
TGCGCCAGCACCAAGCCTGACAGGAATAGCAATCAGCCCCAGCATTTT
CASTKPDRNSNQPQHF
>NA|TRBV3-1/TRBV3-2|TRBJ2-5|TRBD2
TGTGCCAGCAGCCGAGGACTAGCGGGGGGGGAGACCCAGTACTTC
CASSRGLAGGETQYF
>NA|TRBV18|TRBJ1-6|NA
TGTGCCAGCTCACCAACGACAGCCAATTCACCCCTCCACTTT
CASSPTTANSPLHF
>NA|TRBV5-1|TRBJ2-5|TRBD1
TGCGCCAGCAGCACGGGACAGGGACACGATGAGACCCAGTACTTC
CASSTGQGHDETQYF
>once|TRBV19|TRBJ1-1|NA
TGTGCCAGTAGTATAGGAGGCTTGAACACTGAAGCTTTCTTT
CASSIGGLNTEAFF
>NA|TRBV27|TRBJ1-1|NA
TGTGCCAGCAGTTACCTAGTCGAGGGCAGCAGAGCTTTCTTT
CASSYLVEGSRAFF
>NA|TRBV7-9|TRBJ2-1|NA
TGTGCCAGCAGTTTTATTTACAATGAGCAGTTCTTC
CASSFIYNEQFF
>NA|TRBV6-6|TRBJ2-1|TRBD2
TGTGCCAGCAGTGGGGCCTTAGCGGGGTCCTACAATGAGCAGTTCTTC
CASSGALAGSYNEQFF
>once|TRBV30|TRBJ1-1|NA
TGTGCCTGGAGAAAAGCGAGCATAGGGAACACTGAAGCTTTCTTT
CAWRKASIGNTEAFF
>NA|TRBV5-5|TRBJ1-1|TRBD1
TGTGCCAGCAGCTACGCACTTCCGGGACAGGGTCCGGCTTTCTTT
CASSYALPGQGPAFF
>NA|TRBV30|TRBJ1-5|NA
TGTGCCTGGAGTGTATGGCGGGGTGGCAATCAGCCCCAGCATTTT
CAWSVWRGGNQPQHF
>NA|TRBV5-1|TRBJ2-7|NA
TGCGCCAGCAGCCCCACCGGAGCGGCCTACGAGCAGTACTTC
CASSPTGAAYEQYF
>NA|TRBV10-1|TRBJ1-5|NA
TGCGCCAGCAGTGCCACAGGGCAGCCCCAGCATTTT
CASSATGQPQHF
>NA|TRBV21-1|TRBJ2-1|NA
TGTGCCAGCAGCAAAGGGCTAGACCCAACGGTTTACAATGAGCAGTTCTTC
CASSKGLDPTVYNEQFF
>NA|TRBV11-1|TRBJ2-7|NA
TGTGCCAGCAGCTTAGCTCGGACTCATTACTACGAGCAGTACTTC
CASSLARTHYYEQYF
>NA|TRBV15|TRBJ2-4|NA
TGTGCCACCAGCAGAGATAGGGGAGTGGGAGGAGATGTCAAAAACATTCAGTACTTC
CATSRDRGVGGDVKNIQYF
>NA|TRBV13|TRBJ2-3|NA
TGTGCCAGCAGCTTGGGTAGCGGATACACAGATACGCAGTATTTT
CASSLGSGYTDTQYF
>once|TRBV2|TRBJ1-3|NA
TGTGCCAGCAGTGACCAGCAGGGCTCCCGCTCTGGAAACACCATATATTTT
CASSDQQGSRSGNTIYF
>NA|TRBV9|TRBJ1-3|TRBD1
TGTGCCAGCAGTCCAACAGGGGGTACTGGAAACACCATATATTTT
CASSPTGGTGNTIYF
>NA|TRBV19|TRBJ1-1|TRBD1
TGTGCCAGTAGTGCGAACAGGGGAAAAACTGAAGCTTTCTTT
CASSANRGKTEAFF
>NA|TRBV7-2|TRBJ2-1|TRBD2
TGTGCCAGCAGCCCCGCGCAGGGCGGGAGTGGGGGGCAGTTCTTC
CASSPAQGGSGGQFF
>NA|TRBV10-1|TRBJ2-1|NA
TGCGCCAGCAGTTGGAAGCGGGACAATGAGCAGTTCTTC
CASSWKRDNEQFF
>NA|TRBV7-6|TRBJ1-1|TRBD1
TGTGCCAGCAGCTTAGGGGGACAGGGAGCAGGCACTGAAGCTTTCTTT
CASSLGGQGAGTEAFF
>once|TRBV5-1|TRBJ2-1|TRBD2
TGCGCCAGCAGCTTGGACGGGACTAGGCACAATGAGCAGTTCTTC
CASSLDGTRHNEQFF
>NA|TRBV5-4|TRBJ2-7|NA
TGTGCCAGCAGCTTGTCTGCCTACGAGCAGTACTTC
CASSLSAYEQYF
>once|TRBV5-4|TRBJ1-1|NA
TGTGCCAGCAGCTTTTTTAGTGGCGGGGGCACTGAAGCTTTCTTT
CASSFFSGGGTEAFF
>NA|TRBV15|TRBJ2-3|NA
TGTGCCACCAGCACGAAACTAGCCTCTTCTAGCACAGATACGCAGTATTTT
CATSTKLASSSTDTQYF
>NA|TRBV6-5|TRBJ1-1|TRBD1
TGTGCCAGCAGTTCCCGGACAGGTGAAGCTTTCTTT
CASSSRTGEAFF
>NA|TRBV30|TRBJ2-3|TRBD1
TGTGCCTGGAGTGACGGACAGGGGGCTTTGTATTTT
CAWSDGQGALYF
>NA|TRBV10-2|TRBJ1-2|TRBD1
TGCGCCAGCAGTGAGTCGACCCGCAGGGGGCGGACGAGTGGAGGCTACACCTTC
CASSESTRRGRTSGGYTF
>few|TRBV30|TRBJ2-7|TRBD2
TGTGCCCGACTAGCGGGGAGCAACGAGCAGTACTTC
CARLAGSNEQYF
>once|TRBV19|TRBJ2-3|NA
TGTGCCAGTAGTTCCGAGGGGGGGGCCTGGATGACAGATACGCAGTATTTT
CASSSEGGAWMTDTQYF
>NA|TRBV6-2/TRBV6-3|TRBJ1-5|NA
TGTGCCAGCAGTTACGTGGACAGTAGCAATCAGCCCCAGCATTTT
CASSYVDSSNQPQHF
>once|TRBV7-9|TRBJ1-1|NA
TGTGCCAGCAGCCGAGGGTGGAACACTGAAGCTTTCTTT
CASSRGWNTEAFF
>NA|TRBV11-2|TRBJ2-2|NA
TGTGCCAGCAGCTCTGGACACTCGAACACCGGGGAGCTGTTTTTT
CASSSGHSNTGELFF
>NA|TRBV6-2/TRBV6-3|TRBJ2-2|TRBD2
TGTGCCAGCAGTTACTCTTCAGCGGGGGGGCTGATAAGGGACACCGGGGAGCTGTTTTTT
CASSYSSAGGLIRDTGELFF
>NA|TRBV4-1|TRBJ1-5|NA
TGCGCCAGCAGCCAAGGGGGGGGATATAGCAATCAGCCCCAGCATTTT
CASSQGGGYSNQPQHF
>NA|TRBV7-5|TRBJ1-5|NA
TGTGCCAGAAGCTCGACAGGGGATAGCAATCAGCCCCAGCATTTT
CARSSTGDSNQPQHF
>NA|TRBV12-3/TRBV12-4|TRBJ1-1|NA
TGTGCCAGTAGGGGGGGAGGAGGTGAAACTTTCTTT
CASRGGGGETFF
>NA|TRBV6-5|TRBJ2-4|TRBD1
TGTGCCAGCAGCCTCCGGGACAGGGACCTAAACATTCAGTACTTC
CASSLRDRDLNIQYF
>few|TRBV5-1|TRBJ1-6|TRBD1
TGCGCCAGCAGCTGGACAGGGGGATACGGTTCACCCCTCCACTTT
CASSWTGGYGSPLHF
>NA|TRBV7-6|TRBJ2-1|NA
TGTGCCAGCAGCGATCTGGGGGGCTCCTACAATGAGCAGTTCTTC
CASSDLGGSYNEQFF
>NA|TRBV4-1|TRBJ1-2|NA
TGCGCCAGCAGCCAAGAGTCAGAATTTCGAGGTTACTACACCTTC
CASSQESEFRGYYTF
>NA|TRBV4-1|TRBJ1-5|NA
TGCGCCAGCAGCCAACAGTGGAGCAATCAGCCCCAGCATTTT
CASSQQWSNQPQHF
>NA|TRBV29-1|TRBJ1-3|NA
TGCAGCGCCGAGAAACAGGCCGGAAACACCATATATTTT
CSAEKQAGNTIYF
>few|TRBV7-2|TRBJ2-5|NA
TGTGCCAGCAGCCCTCCGTCGGGGCAAGAGACCCAGTACTTC
CASSPPSGQETQYF
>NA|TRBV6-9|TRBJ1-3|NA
TGTGCCAGCACCCGCCGGGGGAATCTCTCTGGAAACACCATATATTTT
CASTRRGNLSGNTIYF